This T cell receptor beta chain was documented in a study of blood T cells in healthy people across ages. General study points: More naive CD4+ cells and higher diversity were found in long-lived than in aged donors. Because donor CMV status was unknown, expanded clonotype changes were possibly confounded.

Through a sample-barcoded 5' primer and a J-beta primer mix, a second PCR was run for about 6 to 11 cycles. One entry per CDR3 protein results from TCRdb running MiXCR on the 5' RACE reads. Of roughly 1,500,000 distinct CDR3 sequences listed, about 35% are singletons. The CDR3 runs to 12 residues. The germline CDR1 and CDR2 sequences are SQVTM and ANQGSEA. Trimming took 7 bases from V and 2 from J, leaving 9 bases between them. All donors came from Russia, were Caucasian and healthy, and spanned ages about 6 to 90. Each of the donors had around 10 milliliters of peripheral blood drawn into EDTA-treated Vacutainer tubes. Concerning this clonotype: Its specificity is unknown.

Material for sequencing was blood. The receptor's source is a woman aged 25-40 years in good health. V gene TRBV29-1 combines with J gene TRBJ1-3, with no clear D. The CDR3 DNA follows: TGCAGCGCCGGGGAGGCTGGAAACACCATATATTTT. It specifies CSAGEAGNTIYF.